This TCR beta chain emerged from a study of CD8 T cells in Susac syndrome. Study results and limitations: The study conceded that relatively few individuals underwent its TCR sequencing and HLA analysis.

The authors reverse transcribed roughly 0.5 to 1 ug RNA with random hexamers. With immunoSEQ multiplex PCR, TCR beta CDR3 was amplified across 54 Vbeta and 13 Jbeta. TCRdb passed the immunoSEQ multiplex PCR reads through MiXCR, listing each CDR3 protein once. The repertoire has about 290,000 distinct CDR3 sequences, over 75% of them found once; the top ten carry roughly 0.21%. This CDR3 region has 14 residues. Per germline, CDR1 SGHDT and CDR2 YYEEEE. Trimming stripped 4 bases from V and 7 bases from J, with 14 bases between. In regard to this clonotype: Its antigen is unknown.

The source material was CD8+ T cells from PBMCs. V is TRBV5-6 and J is TRBJ2-2; D may be TRBD1 (5 bases). This TCR derives from a human donor with multiple sclerosis. In nucleotides, the CDR3 is TGTGCCAGCAGCCTCCAGGACATTGTCGGGGAGCTGTTTTTT. Its protein product is CASSLQDIVGELFF.